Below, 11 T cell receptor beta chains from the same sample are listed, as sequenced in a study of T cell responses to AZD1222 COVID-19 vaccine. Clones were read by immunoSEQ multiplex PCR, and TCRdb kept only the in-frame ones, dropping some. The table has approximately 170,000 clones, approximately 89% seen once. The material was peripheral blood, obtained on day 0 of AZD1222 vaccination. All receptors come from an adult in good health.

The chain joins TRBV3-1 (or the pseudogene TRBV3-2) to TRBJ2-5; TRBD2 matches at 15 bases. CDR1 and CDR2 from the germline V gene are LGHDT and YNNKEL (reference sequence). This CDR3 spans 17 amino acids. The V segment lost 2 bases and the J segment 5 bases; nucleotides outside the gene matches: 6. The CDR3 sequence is CASSQRGTSGRLETQYF. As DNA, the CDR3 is TGTGCCAGCAGCCAACGAGGGACTAGCGGGAGGTTGGAGACCCAGTACTTC.

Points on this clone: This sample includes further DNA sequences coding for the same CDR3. The DNA of the CDR3 is TGTGCCACCAGTGATTCGGGGAATTCACCCCTCCACTTT. This sequence encodes CATSDSGNSPLHF. The chain links TRBV24-1 to TRBJ1-6; no firm D call. From germline, CDR1 is KGHDR and CDR2 SFDVKD. Trimming stripped 2 bases from V and 7 bases from J, with 5 bases between. CDR3 length: 13 residues.

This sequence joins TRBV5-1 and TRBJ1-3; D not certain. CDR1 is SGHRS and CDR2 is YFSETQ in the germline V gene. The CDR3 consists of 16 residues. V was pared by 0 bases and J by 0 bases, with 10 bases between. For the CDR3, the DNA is TGCGCCAGCAGCTTGGGGACGGTCAGCTCTGGAAACACCATATATTTT. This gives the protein CASSLGTVSSGNTIYF.

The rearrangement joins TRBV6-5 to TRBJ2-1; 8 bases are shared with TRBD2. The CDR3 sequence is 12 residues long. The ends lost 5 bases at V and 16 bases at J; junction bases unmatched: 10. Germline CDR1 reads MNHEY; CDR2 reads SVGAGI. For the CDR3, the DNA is TGTGCCAGCAGTCCCGGACTAGCCCAGTTCTTCTTC. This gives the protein CASSPGLAQFFF.

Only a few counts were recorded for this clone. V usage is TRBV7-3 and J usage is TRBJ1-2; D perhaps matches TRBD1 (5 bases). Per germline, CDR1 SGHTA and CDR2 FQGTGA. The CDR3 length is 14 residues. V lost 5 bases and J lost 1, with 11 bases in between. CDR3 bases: TGTGCCAGCAGCCTCAGGGCCATTAACTATGGCTACACCTTC. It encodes CASSLRAINYGYTF.

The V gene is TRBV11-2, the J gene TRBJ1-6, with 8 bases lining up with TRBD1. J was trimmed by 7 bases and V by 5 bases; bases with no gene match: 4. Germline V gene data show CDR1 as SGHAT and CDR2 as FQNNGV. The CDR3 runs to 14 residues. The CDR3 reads CASSRQGRNSPLHF. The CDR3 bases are TGTGCCAGCAGCCGACAGGGGAGGAATTCACCCCTCCACTTT. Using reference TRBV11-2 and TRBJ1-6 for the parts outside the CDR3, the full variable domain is EAGVAQSPRYKIIEKRQSVAFWCNPISGHATLYWYQQILGQGPKLLIQFQNNGVVDDSQLPKDRFSAERLKGVDSTLKIQPAKLEDSAVYLCASSRQGRNSPLHFGNGTRLTVT.

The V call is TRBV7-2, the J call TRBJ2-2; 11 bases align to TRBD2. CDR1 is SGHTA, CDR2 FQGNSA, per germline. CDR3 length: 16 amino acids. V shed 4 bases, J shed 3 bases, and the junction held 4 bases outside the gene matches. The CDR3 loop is CASSSGTSGYTGELFF. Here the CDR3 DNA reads TGTGCCAGCAGCTCGGGGACTAGCGGTTACACCGGGGAGCTGTTTTTT.

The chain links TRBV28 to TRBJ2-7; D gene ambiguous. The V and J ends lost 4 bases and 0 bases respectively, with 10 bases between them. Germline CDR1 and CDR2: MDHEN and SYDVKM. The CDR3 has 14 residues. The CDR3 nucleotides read TGTGCCAGCAGTTCCCCGAAAGTCTCCTACGAGCAGTACTTC. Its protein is CASSSPKVSYEQYF.

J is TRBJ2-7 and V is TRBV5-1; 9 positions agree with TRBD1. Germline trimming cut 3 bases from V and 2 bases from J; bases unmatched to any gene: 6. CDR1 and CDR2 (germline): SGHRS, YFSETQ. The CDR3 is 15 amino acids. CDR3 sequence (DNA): TGCGCCAGCAGCTCGGGGACAGGGTTAGCCTACGAGCAGTACTTC. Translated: CASSSGTGLAYEQYF. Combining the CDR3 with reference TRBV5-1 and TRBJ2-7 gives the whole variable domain KAGVTQTPRYLIKTRGQQVTLSCSPISGHRSVSWYQQTPGQGLQFLFEYFSETQRNKGNFPGRFSGRQFSNSRSEMNVSTLELGDSALYLCASSSGTGLAYEQYFGPGTRLTVT.

The CDR3 DNA follows: TGTGCCTGGAGGCGACAGGGGCGCAATCAGCCCCAGCATTTT. Translation: CAWRRQGRNQPQHF. The J gene is TRBJ1-5, the V gene TRBV30, with 8 nucleotides matching TRBD1. Germline-derived CDR1 and CDR2 are GTSNPN and SVGIG (reference sequence). This CDR3 is built from 14 residues. Trimming removed 3 bases from V and 2 bases from J; junction bases left unmatched: 3.

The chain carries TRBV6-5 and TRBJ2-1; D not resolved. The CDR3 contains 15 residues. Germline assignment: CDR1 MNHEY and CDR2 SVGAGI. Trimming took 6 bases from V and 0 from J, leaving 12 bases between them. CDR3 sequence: CASSPMGRSYNEQFF. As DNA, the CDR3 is TGTGCCAGCAGCCCGATGGGCCGCTCCTACAATGAGCAGTTCTTC.